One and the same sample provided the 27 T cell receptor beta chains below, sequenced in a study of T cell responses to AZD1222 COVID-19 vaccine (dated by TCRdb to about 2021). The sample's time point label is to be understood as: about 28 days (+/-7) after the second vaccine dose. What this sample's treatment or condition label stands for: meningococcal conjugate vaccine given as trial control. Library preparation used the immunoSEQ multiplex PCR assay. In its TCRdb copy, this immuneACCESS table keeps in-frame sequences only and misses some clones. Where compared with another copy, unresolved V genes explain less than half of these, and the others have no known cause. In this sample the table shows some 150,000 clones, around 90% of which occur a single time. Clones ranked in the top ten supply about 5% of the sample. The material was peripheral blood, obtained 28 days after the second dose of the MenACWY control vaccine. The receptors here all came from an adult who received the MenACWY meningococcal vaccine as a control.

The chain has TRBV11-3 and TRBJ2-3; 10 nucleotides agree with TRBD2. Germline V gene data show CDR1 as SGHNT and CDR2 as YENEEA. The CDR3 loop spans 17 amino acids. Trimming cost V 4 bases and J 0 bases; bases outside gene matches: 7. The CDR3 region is CASSSDIAGGSTDTQYF. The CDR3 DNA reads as TGTGCCAGCAGCTCCGATATAGCGGGAGGAAGCACAGATACGCAGTATTTT.

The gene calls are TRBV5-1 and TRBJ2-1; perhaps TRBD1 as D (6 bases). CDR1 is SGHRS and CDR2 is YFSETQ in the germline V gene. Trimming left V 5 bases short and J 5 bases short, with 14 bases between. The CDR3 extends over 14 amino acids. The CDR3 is CASRITPGDNEQFF. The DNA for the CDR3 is TGCGCCAGCAGAATCACCCCAGGGGACAATGAGCAGTTCTTC.

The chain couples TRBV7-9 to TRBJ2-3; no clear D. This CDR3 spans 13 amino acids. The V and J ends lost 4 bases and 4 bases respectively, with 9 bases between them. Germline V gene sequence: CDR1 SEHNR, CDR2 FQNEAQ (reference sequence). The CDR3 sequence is CASSSMPADTQYF. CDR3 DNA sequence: TGTGCCAGCAGCTCGATGCCCGCAGATACGCAGTATTTT.

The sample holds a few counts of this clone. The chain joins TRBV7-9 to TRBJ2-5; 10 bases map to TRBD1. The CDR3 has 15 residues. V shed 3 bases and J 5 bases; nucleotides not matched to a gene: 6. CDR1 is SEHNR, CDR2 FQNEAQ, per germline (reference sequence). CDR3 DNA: TGTGCCAGCAGCTTTGGGGACAGGGGTAGGGAGACCCAGTACTTC. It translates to CASSFGDRGRETQYF. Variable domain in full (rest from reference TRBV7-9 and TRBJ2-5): DTGVSQNPRHKITKRGQNVTFRCDPISEHNRLYWYRQTLGQGPEFLTYFQNEAQLEKSRLLSDRFSAERPKGSFSTLEIQRTEQGDSAMYLCASSFGDRGRETQYFGPGTRLLVL.

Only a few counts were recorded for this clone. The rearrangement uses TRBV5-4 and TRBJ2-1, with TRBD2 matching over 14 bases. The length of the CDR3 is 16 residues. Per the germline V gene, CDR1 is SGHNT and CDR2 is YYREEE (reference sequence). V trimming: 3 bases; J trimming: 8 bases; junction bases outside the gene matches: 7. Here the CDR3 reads CASSSGLAGGWDEQFF. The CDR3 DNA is TGTGCCAGCAGCTCAGGACTAGCGGGAGGCTGGGATGAGCAGTTCTTC. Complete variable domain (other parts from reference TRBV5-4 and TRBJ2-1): ETGVTQSPTHLIKTRGQQVTLRCSSQSGHNTVSWYQQALGQGPQFIFQYYREEENGRGNFPPRFSGLQFPNYSSELNVNALELDDSALYLCASSSGLAGGWDEQFFGPGTRLTVL.

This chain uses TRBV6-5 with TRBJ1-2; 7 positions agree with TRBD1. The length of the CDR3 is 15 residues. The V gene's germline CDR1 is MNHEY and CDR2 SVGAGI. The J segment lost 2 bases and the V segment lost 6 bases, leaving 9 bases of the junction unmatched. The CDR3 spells CASSPPGTANYGYTF. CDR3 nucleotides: TGTGCCAGCAGCCCCCCGGGGACAGCAAACTATGGCTACACCTTC.

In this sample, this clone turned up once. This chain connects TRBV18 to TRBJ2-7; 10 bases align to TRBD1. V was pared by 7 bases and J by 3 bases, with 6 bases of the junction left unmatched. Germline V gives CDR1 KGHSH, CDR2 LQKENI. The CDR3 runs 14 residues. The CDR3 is CASFSGTGDYEQYF. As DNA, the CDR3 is TGTGCCAGCTTCTCCGGGACAGGGGACTACGAGCAGTACTTC.

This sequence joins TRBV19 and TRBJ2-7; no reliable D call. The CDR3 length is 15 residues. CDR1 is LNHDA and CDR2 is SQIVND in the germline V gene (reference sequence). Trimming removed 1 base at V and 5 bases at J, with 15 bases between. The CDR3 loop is CASSIGPGKRHEQYF. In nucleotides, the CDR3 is TGTGCCAGTAGTATAGGCCCGGGCAAAAGGCACGAGCAGTACTTC.

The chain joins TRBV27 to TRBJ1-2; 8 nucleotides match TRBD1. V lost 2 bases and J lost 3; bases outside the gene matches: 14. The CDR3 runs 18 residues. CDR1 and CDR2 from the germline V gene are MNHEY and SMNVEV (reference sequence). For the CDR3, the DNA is TGTGCCAGCAGTTTAAGCTTTCCAGGGGGCGCGGTAGACTATGGCTACACCTTC. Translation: CASSLSFPGGAVDYGYTF.

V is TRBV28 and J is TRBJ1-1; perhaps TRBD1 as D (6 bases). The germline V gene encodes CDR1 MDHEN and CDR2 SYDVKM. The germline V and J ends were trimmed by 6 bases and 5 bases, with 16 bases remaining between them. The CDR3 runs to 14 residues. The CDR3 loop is CASRNRALGTEAFF. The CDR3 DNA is TGTGCCAGCAGGAACAGGGCCCTAGGGACTGAAGCTTTCTTT.

The CDR3 DNA follows: TGTGCCAGCAGCTCACAGGGGTCGGGCGGTTTTAGCTACACCTTC. Translation: CASSSQGSGGFSYTF. The chain has TRBV7-2 and TRBJ1-2; 7 positions match TRBD1. V shed 4 bases and J 9 bases; nucleotides not matched to a gene: 14. The CDR3 sequence is 15 residues long. Germline V gene data show CDR1 as SGHTA and CDR2 as FQGNSA.

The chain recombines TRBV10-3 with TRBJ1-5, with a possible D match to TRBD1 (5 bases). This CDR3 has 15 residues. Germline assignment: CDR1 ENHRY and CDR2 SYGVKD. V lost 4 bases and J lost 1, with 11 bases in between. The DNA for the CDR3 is TGTGCCATCAGTGGGGGGAGGTCGAGCAATCAGCCCCAGCATTTT. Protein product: CAISGGRSSNQPQHF.

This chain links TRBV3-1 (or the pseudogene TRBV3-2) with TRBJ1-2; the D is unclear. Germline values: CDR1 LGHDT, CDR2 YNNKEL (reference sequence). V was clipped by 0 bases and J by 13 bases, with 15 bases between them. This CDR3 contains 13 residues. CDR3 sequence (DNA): TGTGCCAGCAGCCAAGATAGGCTCACTTCCCGCACCTTC. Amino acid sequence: CASSQDRLTSRTF.

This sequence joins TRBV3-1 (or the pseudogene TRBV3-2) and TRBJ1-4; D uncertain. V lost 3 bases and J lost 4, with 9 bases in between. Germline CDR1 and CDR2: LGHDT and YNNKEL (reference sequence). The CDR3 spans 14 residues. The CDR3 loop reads CASSHPGVNEKLFF. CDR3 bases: TGTGCCAGCAGCCACCCGGGAGTTAATGAAAAACTGTTTTTT.

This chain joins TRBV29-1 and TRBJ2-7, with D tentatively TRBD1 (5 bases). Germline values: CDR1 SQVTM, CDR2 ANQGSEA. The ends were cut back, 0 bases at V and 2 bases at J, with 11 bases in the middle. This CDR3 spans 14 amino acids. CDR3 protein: CSVEDSKGTYEQYF. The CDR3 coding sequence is TGCAGCGTTGAAGATTCGAAGGGGACCTACGAGCAGTACTTC.

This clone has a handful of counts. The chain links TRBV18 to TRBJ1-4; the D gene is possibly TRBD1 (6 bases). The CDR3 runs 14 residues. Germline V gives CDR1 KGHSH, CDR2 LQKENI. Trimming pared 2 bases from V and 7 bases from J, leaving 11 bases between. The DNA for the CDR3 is TGTGCCAGCTCACCAGGACAGCCGGTTGAAAAACTGTTTTTT. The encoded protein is CASSPGQPVEKLFF.

CDR3 loop: CASGTGVEGRQHF. As DNA, the CDR3 is TGTGCCAGCGGGACAGGGGTTGAGGGACGTCAGCATTTT. The genes are TRBV2 and TRBJ1-5, with 10 bases that match TRBD1. V dropped 8 bases and J dropped 13; count of bases not matched to a gene: 11. This CDR3 is 13 amino acids long. Germline CDR1 is SNHLY and CDR2 is FYNNEI.

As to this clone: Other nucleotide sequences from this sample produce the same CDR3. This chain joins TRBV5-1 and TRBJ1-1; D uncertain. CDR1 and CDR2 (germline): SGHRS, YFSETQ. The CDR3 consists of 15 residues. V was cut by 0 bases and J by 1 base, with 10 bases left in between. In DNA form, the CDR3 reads TGCGCCAGCAGCTTGGCCGGGCTGGGGAACACTGAAGCTTTCTTT. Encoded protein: CASSLAGLGNTEAFF. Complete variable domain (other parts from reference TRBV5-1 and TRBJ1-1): KAGVTQTPRYLIKTRGQQVTLSCSPISGHRSVSWYQQTPGQGLQFLFEYFSETQRNKGNFPGRFSGRQFSNSRSEMNVSTLELGDSALYLCASSLAGLGNTEAFFGQGTRLTVV.

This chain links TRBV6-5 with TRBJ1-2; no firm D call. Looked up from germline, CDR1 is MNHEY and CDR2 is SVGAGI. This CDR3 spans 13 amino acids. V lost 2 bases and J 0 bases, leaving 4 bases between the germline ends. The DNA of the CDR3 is TGTGCCAGCAGTTACGAGGCTAACTATGGCTACACCTTC. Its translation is CASSYEANYGYTF.

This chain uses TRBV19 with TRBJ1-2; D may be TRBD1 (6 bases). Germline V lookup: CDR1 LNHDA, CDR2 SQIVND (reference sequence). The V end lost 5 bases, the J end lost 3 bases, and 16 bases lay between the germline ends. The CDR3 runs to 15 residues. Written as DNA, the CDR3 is TGTGCCAGTAGTCCCGGTAGCAGGGGCTACTATGGCTACACCTTC. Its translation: CASSPGSRGYYGYTF.

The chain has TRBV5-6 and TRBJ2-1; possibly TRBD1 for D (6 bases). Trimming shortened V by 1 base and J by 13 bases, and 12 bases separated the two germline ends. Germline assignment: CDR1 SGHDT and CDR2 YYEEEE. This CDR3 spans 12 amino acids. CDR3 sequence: CASSLRDNPQFF. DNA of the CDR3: TGTGCCAGCAGCTTGAGGGACAACCCCCAGTTCTTC.

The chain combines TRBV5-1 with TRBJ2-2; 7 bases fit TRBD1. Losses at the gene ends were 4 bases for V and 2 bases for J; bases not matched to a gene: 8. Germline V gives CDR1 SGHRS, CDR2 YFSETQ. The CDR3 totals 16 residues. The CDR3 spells CASSRDRDSNTGELFF. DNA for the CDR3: TGCGCCAGCAGCCGTGACCGGGACAGTAACACCGGGGAGCTGTTTTTT.

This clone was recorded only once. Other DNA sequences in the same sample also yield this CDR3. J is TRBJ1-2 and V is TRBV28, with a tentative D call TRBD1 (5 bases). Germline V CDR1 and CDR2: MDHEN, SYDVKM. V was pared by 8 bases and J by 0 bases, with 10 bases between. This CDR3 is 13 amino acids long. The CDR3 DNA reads TGTGCCAGCGCCCTAGGGGCTAACTATGGCTACACCTTC. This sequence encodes CASALGANYGYTF.

CDR3: CASRPATFNQPQHF. The CDR3 DNA is TGTGCCAGCAGGCCAGCTACATTCAATCAGCCCCAGCATTTT. The genes are TRBV6-5 and TRBJ1-5, with no clear D. Germline CDR1 is MNHEY and CDR2 is SVGAGI. Trimming left V 6 bases short and J 3 bases short, with 12 bases between. This CDR3 region has 14 residues.

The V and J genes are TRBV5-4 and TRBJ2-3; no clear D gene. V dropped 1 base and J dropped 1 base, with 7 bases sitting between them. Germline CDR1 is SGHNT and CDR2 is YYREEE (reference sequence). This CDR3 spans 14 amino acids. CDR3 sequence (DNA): TGTGCCAGCAGCTTGCGGCAGGGCACAGATACGCAGTATTTT. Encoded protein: CASSLRQGTDTQYF.

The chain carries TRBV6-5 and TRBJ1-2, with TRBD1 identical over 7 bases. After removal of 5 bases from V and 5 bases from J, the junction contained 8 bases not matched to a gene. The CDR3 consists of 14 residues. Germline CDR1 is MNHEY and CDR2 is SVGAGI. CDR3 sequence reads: CASSKMGQIYGYTF. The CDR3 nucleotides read TGTGCCAGCAGTAAGATGGGACAGATTTATGGCTACACCTTC.

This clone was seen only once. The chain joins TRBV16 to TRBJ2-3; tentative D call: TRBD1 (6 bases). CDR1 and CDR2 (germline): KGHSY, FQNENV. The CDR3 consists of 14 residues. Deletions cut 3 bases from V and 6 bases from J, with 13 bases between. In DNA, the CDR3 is TGTGCCAGCAGCCAGGCCCACAGGGAGGATACGCAGTATTTT. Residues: CASSQAHREDTQYF. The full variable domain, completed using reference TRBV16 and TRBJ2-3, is GEEVAQTPKHLVRGEGQKAKLYCAPIKGHSYVFWYQQVLKNEFKFLISFQNENVFDETGMPKERFSAKCLPNSPCSLEIQATKLEDSAVYFCASSQAHREDTQYFGPGTRLTVL.